This TCR beta chain was recovered during a study of cytomegalovirus exposure and HLA in healthy donors. Study conclusions and caveats: A later analysis showed HLA-associated TCR beta chains outstripping equally common others in clonal expansion.

This clone was counted a single time. The antigen is not known. It was with 60 Vbeta and 13 Jbeta primers that the PCR ran. Profiled with immunoSEQ multiplex PCR; TCRdb holds only in-frame clones, not every one. The sample has around 64,000 clones, more than 80% seen once; the top ten hold over 10%. All the people who gave samples were healthy bone marrow donors. The source material was PBMCs. The clonotype comes from a woman aged 25 to 39 in good health and CMV-seropositive.

This CDR3 reads CASSLVGGRVDEQFF. Here the CDR3 DNA reads TGTGCCAGCAGTTTAGTTGGCGGGAGAGTGGATGAGCAGTTCTTC. The chain recombines TRBV27 with TRBJ2-1; 7 bases are a match to TRBD2. CDR1 MNHEY and CDR2 SMNVEV come from the germline V gene (reference sequence). There are 15 residues in the CDR3. Trimming cost V 2 bases and J 8 bases; bases outside gene matches: 9.